This is a list of T cell receptor beta chains from one sample in a study of T cell responses to AZD1222 COVID-19 vaccine. Using immunoSEQ multiplex PCR, the repertoire was profiled, and TCRdb retains in-frame clones only, with some absent. Counted here are under 200,000 clones, around 89% occurring once; the ten biggest clones make up about 4.5%. The sequencing used peripheral blood, collected 28 days after the second AZD1222 dose. The receptors shown here come from an adult who received the AZD1222 COVID-19 vaccine. Each CDR3 is given with its conserved first and last residue. A D gene is named only where the DNA matches it firmly. The size field is filled for only some rows; it gives once, few, many or a size class.

j_gene: TRBJ2-7; d_gene: .; abundance: .; v_gene: TRBV30; CDR3nt: TGTGCCTGGAGAGGGACGGCGACCTACGAGCAGTACTTC; CDR3aa: CAWRGTATYEQYF
j_gene: TRBJ1-2; d_gene: .; abundance: once; v_gene: TRBV5-4; CDR3nt: TGTGCCAGCAGCTTTGGCGGTAACTATGGCTACACCTTC; CDR3aa: CASSFGGNYGYTF
j_gene: TRBJ1-1; d_gene: TRBD1; abundance: .; v_gene: TRBV10-3; CDR3nt: TGTGCCATCAGCCAACAGGGGGCTCGAGCTGAAGCTTTCTTT; CDR3aa: CAISQQGARAEAFF
j_gene: TRBJ2-5; d_gene: TRBD1; abundance: .; v_gene: TRBV5-5; CDR3nt: TGTGCCAGCAGCCCGAGGGGGGACAGGGCCAACCAAGAGACCCAGTACTTC; CDR3aa: CASSPRGDRANQETQYF
j_gene: TRBJ2-5; d_gene: .; abundance: once; v_gene: TRBV24-1; CDR3nt: TGTGCCACCAGTGATGGTCAGGGGTACCAAGAGACCCAGTACTTC; CDR3aa: CATSDGQGYQETQYF
j_gene: TRBJ1-2; d_gene: .; abundance: .; v_gene: TRBV7-2; CDR3nt: TGTGCCAGCAGCTACACAGACTACGATGGCTACACCTTC; CDR3aa: CASSYTDYDGYTF
j_gene: TRBJ2-7; d_gene: TRBD2; abundance: .; v_gene: TRBV5-6; CDR3nt: TGTGCCAGCAGCTTGGCATGGGGGGGTACCTACGAGCAGTACTTC; CDR3aa: CASSLAWGGTYEQYF
j_gene: TRBJ1-5; d_gene: .; abundance: .; v_gene: TRBV2; CDR3nt: TGTGCCAGCAGGACCGACCAGCCCCAGCATTTT; CDR3aa: CASRTDQPQHF
j_gene: TRBJ2-7; d_gene: .; abundance: .; v_gene: TRBV18; CDR3nt: TGTGCCAGCTCACCAAGGACTGACAGCTACGAGCAGTACTTC; CDR3aa: CASSPRTDSYEQYF
j_gene: TRBJ2-7; d_gene: .; abundance: .; v_gene: TRBV3-1/TRBV3-2; CDR3nt: TGTGCCAGCAGCCAGGGAGCTAGAATCTACGAGCAGTACTTC; CDR3aa: CASSQGARIYEQYF
j_gene: TRBJ1-1; d_gene: TRBD1; abundance: once; v_gene: TRBV27; CDR3nt: TGTGCCTCCCGGGGACAGGAGAACACTGAAGCTTTCTTT; CDR3aa: CASRGQENTEAFF
j_gene: TRBJ2-7; d_gene: TRBD1; abundance: .; v_gene: TRBV5-1; CDR3nt: TGCGCCAGCTTCCATAGGGGACAGGGAATCTACGAGCAGTACTTC; CDR3aa: CASFHRGQGIYEQYF
j_gene: TRBJ1-4; d_gene: .; abundance: few; v_gene: TRBV5-6; CDR3nt: TGTGCCAGCAGCATTACGTCTGGGGAAAAACTGTTTTTT; CDR3aa: CASSITSGEKLFF
j_gene: TRBJ2-3; d_gene: TRBD2; abundance: .; v_gene: TRBV13; CDR3nt: TGTGCCAGCAGCTTAAATGGGGAGCGGGGGAGCACAGATACGCAGTATTTT; CDR3aa: CASSLNGERGSTDTQYF
j_gene: TRBJ1-4; d_gene: TRBD1; abundance: .; v_gene: TRBV6-5; CDR3nt: TGTGCCAGCCGACAGGGGTTTGGCGAAAAACTGTTTTTT; CDR3aa: CASRQGFGEKLFF
j_gene: TRBJ2-7; d_gene: .; abundance: .; v_gene: TRBV27; CDR3nt: TGTGCCAGCAGCGTTTATATCGGGACAACCCCCTACGAGCAGTACTTC; CDR3aa: CASSVYIGTTPYEQYF
j_gene: TRBJ2-2; d_gene: .; abundance: .; v_gene: TRBV3-1/TRBV3-2; CDR3nt: TGTGCCAGCAGCCAACAGGGGTCCGGGGAGCTGTTTTTT; CDR3aa: CASSQQGSGELFF
j_gene: TRBJ1-6; d_gene: .; abundance: .; v_gene: TRBV7-9; CDR3nt: TGTGCCAGCAGCTTTACGAGTGGCGATTCACCCCTCCACTTT; CDR3aa: CASSFTSGDSPLHF
j_gene: TRBJ2-5; d_gene: TRBD2; abundance: .; v_gene: TRBV14; CDR3nt: TGTGCCAGCAGCCCCATAGCGGGGGGGCTTGTGGAGACCCAGTACTTC; CDR3aa: CASSPIAGGLVETQYF
j_gene: TRBJ1-4; d_gene: .; abundance: .; v_gene: TRBV19; CDR3nt: TGTGCCAGTAGTATACAGGAGCTTGCAACTAATGAAAAACTGTTTTTT; CDR3aa: CASSIQELATNEKLFF
j_gene: TRBJ2-1; d_gene: .; abundance: once; v_gene: TRBV7-2; CDR3nt: TGTGCCAGCAGCAGTGATGGGGCCTACAATGAGCAGTTCTTC; CDR3aa: CASSSDGAYNEQFF
j_gene: TRBJ1-5; d_gene: .; abundance: many; v_gene: TRBV19; CDR3nt: TGTGCCAGTAGTATTATAGGGAATCAGCCCCAGCATTTT; CDR3aa: CASSIIGNQPQHF
j_gene: TRBJ2-4; d_gene: TRBD2; abundance: .; v_gene: TRBV30; CDR3nt: TGTGCCTGGAGTGTAAACGGGAGGAACATTCAGTACTTC; CDR3aa: CAWSVNGRNIQYF
j_gene: TRBJ1-6; d_gene: .; abundance: .; v_gene: TRBV19; CDR3nt: TGTGCCAGTACCCCGGCGGGCGGGGCGCCCCTCCACTTT; CDR3aa: CASTPAGGAPLHF
j_gene: TRBJ1-6; d_gene: TRBD1; abundance: .; v_gene: TRBV5-6; CDR3nt: TGTGCCAGCAGCTTATGGGACAGTGGATATTCACCCCTCCACTTT; CDR3aa: CASSLWDSGYSPLHF
j_gene: TRBJ2-1; d_gene: TRBD1; abundance: .; v_gene: TRBV2; CDR3nt: TGTGCCAGCAGTGGGACAGGGGACAATGAGCAGTTCTTC; CDR3aa: CASSGTGDNEQFF
j_gene: TRBJ2-1; d_gene: TRBD1; abundance: .; v_gene: TRBV2; CDR3nt: TGTGCCAGCAGGTCAGACAGGGAGGAGCAGTTCTTC; CDR3aa: CASRSDREEQFF
j_gene: TRBJ2-7; d_gene: .; abundance: .; v_gene: TRBV27; CDR3nt: TGTGCCAGCAGTTTACGACAGAGAAACTACGAGCAGTACTTC; CDR3aa: CASSLRQRNYEQYF
j_gene: TRBJ1-6; d_gene: TRBD1; abundance: .; v_gene: TRBV5-1; CDR3nt: TGCGCCAGCAGCCGGGGACAGGGGGCGAAGAATTCACCCCTCCACTTT; CDR3aa: CASSRGQGAKNSPLHF